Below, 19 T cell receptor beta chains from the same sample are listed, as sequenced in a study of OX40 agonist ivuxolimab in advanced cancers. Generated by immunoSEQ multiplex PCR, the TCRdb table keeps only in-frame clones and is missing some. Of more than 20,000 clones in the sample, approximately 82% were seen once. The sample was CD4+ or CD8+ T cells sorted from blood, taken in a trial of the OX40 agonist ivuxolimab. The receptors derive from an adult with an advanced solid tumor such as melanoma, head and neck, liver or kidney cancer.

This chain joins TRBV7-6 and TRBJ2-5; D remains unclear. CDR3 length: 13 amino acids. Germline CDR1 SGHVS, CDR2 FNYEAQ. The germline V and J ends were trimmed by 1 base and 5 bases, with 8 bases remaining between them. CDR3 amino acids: CASSLDQWETQYF. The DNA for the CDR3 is TGTGCCAGCAGCTTAGACCAATGGGAGACCCAGTACTTC.

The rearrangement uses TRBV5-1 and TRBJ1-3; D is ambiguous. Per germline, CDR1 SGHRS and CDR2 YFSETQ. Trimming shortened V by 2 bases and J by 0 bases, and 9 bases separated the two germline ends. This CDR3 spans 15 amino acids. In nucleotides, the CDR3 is TGCGCCAGCAGCTTCGACCTGAGCTCTGGAAACACCATATATTTT. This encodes CASSFDLSSGNTIYF.

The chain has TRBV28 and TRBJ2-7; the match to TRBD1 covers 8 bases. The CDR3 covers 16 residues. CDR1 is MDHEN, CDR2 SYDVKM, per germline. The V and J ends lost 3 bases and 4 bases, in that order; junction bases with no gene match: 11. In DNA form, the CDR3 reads TGTGCCAGCAGTTTGAGCGGACAGGGTATACGATACGAGCAGTACTTC. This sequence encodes CASSLSGQGIRYEQYF.

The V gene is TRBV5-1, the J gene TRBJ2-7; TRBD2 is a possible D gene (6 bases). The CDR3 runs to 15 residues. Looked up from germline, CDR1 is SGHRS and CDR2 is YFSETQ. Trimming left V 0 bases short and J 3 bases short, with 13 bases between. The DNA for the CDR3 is TGCGCCAGCAGCTTGGGGGGAGGCACCGGCTACGAGCAGTACTTC. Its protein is CASSLGGGTGYEQYF.

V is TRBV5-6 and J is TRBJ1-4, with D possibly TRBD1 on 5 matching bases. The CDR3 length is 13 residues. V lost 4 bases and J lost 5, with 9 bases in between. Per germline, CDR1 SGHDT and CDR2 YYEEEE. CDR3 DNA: TGTGCCAGCAGCACGGACACGAATGAAAAACTGTTTTTT. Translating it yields CASSTDTNEKLFF.

The CDR3, as DNA: TGTGCCAGCAGGGCTACAGGGGTATACGAGCAGTACTTC. Protein product: CASRATGVYEQYF. V and J are TRBV6-1 and TRBJ2-5; 7 positions match TRBD1. The end of the DNA aligns better with TRBJ2-7, so the J call may be wrong. Looked up from germline, CDR1 is MNHNS and CDR2 is SASEGT. This CDR3 region has 13 residues.

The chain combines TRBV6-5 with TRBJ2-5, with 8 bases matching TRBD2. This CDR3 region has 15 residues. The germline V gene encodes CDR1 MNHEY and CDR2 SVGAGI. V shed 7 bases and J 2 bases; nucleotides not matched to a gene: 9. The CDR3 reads CASTGSGGFQETQYF. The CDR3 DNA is TGTGCCAGCACGGGAAGCGGGGGCTTTCAAGAGACCCAGTACTTC.

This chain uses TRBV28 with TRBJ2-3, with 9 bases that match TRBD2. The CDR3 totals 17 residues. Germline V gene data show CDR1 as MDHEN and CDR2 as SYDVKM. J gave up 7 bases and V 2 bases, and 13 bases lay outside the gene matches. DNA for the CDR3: TGTGCCAGCAGTTTAGTAAGACTAGCGGAGGACCGTAATACGCAGTATTTT. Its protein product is CASSLVRLAEDRNTQYF.

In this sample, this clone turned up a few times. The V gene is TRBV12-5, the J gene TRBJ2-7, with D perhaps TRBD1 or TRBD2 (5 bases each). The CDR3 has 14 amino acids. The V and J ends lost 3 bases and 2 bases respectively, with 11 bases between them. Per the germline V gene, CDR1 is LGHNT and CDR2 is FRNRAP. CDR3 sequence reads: CASGFGTATYEQYF. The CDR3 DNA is TGTGCTAGTGGTTTCGGGACCGCCACCTACGAGCAGTACTTC.

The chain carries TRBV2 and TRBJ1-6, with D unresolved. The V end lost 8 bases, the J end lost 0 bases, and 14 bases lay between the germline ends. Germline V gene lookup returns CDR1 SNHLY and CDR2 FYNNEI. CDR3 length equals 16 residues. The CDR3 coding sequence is TGTGCCAGCCAAAGATCTCAGAGCTCCTATAATTCACCCCTCCACTTT. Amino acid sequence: CASQRSQSSYNSPLHF.

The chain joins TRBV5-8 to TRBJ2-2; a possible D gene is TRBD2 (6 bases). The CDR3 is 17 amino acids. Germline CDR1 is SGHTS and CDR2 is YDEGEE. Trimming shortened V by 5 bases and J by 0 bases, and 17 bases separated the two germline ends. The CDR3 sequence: CASRGRGSRSNTGELFF. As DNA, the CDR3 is TGTGCCAGCAGGGGTCGGGGGAGCCGATCGAACACCGGGGAGCTGTTTTTT.

The CDR3 here is CASSPWRERYEQYF. The CDR3 DNA reads TGTGCCAGCAGTCCTTGGCGGGAGAGATACGAGCAGTACTTC. The chain is built from TRBV27 and TRBJ2-5, with 7 positions matching TRBD2. The DNA matches TRBJ2-7 better at its end, which makes the J call doubtful. Germline V gives CDR1 MNHEY, CDR2 SMNVEV (reference sequence). This CDR3 spans 14 amino acids.

Here the CDR3 DNA reads TGCGCCAGCAGCACCAGACTAGCGGGAGCGTCGACCGGGGAGCTGTTTTTT. Residues: CASSTRLAGASTGELFF. This sequence joins TRBV5-1 and TRBJ2-2; TRBD2 matches 12 bases. The germline V gene has CDR1 SGHRS and CDR2 YFSETQ. The CDR3 length is 17 residues. J gave up 5 bases and V 4 bases, and 9 bases lay outside the gene matches.

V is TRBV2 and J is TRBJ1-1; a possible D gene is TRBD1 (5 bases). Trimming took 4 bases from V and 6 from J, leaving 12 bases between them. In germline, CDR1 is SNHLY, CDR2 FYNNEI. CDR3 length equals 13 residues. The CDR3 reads CASSARGGAEAFF. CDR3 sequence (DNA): TGTGCCAGCAGTGCAAGAGGAGGGGCTGAAGCTTTCTTT.

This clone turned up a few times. The CDR3: CASSMLIAGGDGYTF. CDR3 bases: TGTGCCAGTAGTATGCTGATAGCAGGGGGCGATGGCTACACCTTC. This rearrangement joins TRBV19 to TRBJ1-2; TRBD1 agrees at 8 bases. V dropped 3 bases and J dropped 6; count of bases not matched to a gene: 9. CDR1 LNHDA and CDR2 SQIVND come from the germline V gene (reference sequence). The CDR3 loop spans 15 amino acids.

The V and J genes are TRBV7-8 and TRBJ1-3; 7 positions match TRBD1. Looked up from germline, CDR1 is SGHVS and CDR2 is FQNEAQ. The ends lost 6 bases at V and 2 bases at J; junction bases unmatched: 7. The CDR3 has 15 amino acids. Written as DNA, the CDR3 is TGTGCCAGCAGTGGGACAGTTGGGGCTGGAAACACCATATATTTT. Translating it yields CASSGTVGAGNTIYF.

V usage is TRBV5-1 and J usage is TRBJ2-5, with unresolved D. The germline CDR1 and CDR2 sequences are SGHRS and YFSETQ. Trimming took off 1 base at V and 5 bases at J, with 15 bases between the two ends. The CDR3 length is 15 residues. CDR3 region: CASSLLLDRTETQYF. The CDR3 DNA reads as TGCGCCAGCAGCTTGCTTCTAGACCGAACGGAGACCCAGTACTTC. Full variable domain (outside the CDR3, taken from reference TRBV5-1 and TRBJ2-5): KAGVTQTPRYLIKTRGQQVTLSCSPISGHRSVSWYQQTPGQGLQFLFEYFSETQRNKGNFPGRFSGRQFSNSRSEMNVSTLELGDSALYLCASSLLLDRTETQYFGPGTRLLVL.

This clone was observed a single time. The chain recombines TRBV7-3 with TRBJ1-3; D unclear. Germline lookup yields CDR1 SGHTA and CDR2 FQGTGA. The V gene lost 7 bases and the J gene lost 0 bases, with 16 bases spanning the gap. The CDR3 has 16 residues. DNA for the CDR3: TGTGCCAGCACCTTCGGGGTGACGGGCTCTGGAAACACCATATATTTT. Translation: CASTFGVTGSGNTIYF.

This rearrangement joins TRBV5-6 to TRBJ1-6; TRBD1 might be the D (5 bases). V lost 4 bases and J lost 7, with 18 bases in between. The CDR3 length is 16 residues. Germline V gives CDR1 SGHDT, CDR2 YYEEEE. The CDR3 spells CASSPSSGTRNSPLHF. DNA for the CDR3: TGTGCCAGCAGCCCCTCCTCCGGGACGCGCAATTCACCCCTCCACTTT.